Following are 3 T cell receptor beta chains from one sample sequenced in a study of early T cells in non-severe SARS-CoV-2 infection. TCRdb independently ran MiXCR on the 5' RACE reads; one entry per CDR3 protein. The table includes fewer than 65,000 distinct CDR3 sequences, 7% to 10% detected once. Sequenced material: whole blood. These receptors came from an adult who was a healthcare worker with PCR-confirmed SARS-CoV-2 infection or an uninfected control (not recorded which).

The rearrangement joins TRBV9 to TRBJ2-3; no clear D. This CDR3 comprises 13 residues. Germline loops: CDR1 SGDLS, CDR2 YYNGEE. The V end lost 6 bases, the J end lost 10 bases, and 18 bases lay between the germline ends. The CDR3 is CASTATQNSPQYF. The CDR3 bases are TGTGCCAGCACAGCCACCCAGAACAGTCCGCAGTATTTT.

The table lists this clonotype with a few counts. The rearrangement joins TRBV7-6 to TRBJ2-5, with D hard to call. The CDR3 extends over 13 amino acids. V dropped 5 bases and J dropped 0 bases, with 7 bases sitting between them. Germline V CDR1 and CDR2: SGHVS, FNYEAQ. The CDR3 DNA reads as TGTGCCAGCAGCCCCACGAACCAAGAGACCCAGTACTTC. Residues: CASSPTNQETQYF.

DNA of the CDR3: TGTGCCTGGAGTATTCAGGCTGGGGAAAAACTGTTTTTT. This sequence encodes CAWSIQAGEKLFF. This rearrangement joins TRBV30 to TRBJ1-4; no clear D. The CDR3 is 13 residues long. CDR1 and CDR2 (germline): GTSNPN, SVGIG (reference sequence). With 2 bases removed from V and 8 bases from J, the gap between germline ends came to 12 bases.